These 5 T cell receptor beta chains originate from one sample sequenced in a study of OX40 agonist ivuxolimab in advanced cancers. Libraries were built with the immunoSEQ multiplex PCR assay. Entries here come from immuneACCESS through TCRdb and include only in-frame sequences with V and J called. Some clones fail to appear in such tables; in the studies checked, an unresolved V gene covers under half of the shortfall, and the cause of the remainder is unknown. The sample table lists about 59,000 clones, 65% to 90% of them with a count of one. The top ten constitute 0.7% of the sample. The source material was CD4+ or CD8+ T cells sorted from blood, sampled in a trial of the OX40 agonist ivuxolimab. Receptors were obtained from an adult with an advanced solid tumor such as melanoma, head and neck, liver or kidney cancer.

The chain employs TRBV5-1 and TRBJ2-2, with 7 positions matching TRBD1. V lost 0 bases, J lost 6 bases, and 2 bases stayed unmatched. The CDR3 runs to 14 residues. Germline V gene data show CDR1 as SGHRS and CDR2 as YFSETQ. The CDR3 sequence: CASSLVTGPGELFF. The CDR3 region has the DNA TGCGCCAGCAGCTTGGTGACAGGGCCCGGGGAGCTGTTTTTT.

This chain uses TRBV11-3 with TRBJ2-6; 8 bases are shared with TRBD1. This CDR3 is built from 18 residues. V lost 5 bases, J lost 3 bases, and 12 bases stayed unmatched. The germline CDR1 and CDR2 sequences are SGHNT and YENEEA. The CDR3 sequence is CASSSGQGGIGGANVLTF. The CDR3, as DNA: TGTGCCAGCAGCAGCGGACAGGGTGGGATTGGTGGGGCCAACGTCCTGACTTTC.

The chain links TRBV10-1 to TRBJ2-3; D is unresolved. Trimming pared 3 bases from V and 4 bases from J, leaving 8 bases between. Germline lookup yields CDR1 WNHNN and CDR2 SYGVQD (reference sequence). The CDR3 contains 13 residues. DNA for the CDR3: TGCGCCAGCAGTGAAGGCACCTCAGATACGCAGTATTTT. It is translated as CASSEGTSDTQYF.

The V gene is TRBV27, the J gene TRBJ1-1; maybe TRBD1 (5 bases). Trimming stripped 8 bases from V and 3 bases from J, with 16 bases between. The CDR3 is 14 residues long. CDR1 is MNHEY and CDR2 is SMNVEV in the germline V gene (reference sequence). The CDR3 loop is CASQRYRGDTEAFF. CDR3 bases: TGTGCCAGCCAAAGGTACCGGGGCGACACTGAAGCTTTCTTT.

This clone was seen only a few times. This chain links TRBV7-9 with TRBJ2-7; 8 bases map to TRBD1. With 5 bases clipped from V and 3 bases from J, the junction kept 9 bases outside the gene matches. Looked up from germline, CDR1 is SEHNR and CDR2 is FQNEAQ (reference sequence). This CDR3 is built from 15 residues. CDR3 loop: CASSGGTGSFYEQYF. DNA for the CDR3: TGTGCCAGCAGCGGAGGGACAGGCTCCTTCTACGAGCAGTACTTC. Based on the CDR3 plus reference TRBV7-9 and TRBJ2-7, the full variable domain is DTGVSQNPRHKITKRGQNVTFRCDPISEHNRLYWYRQTLGQGPEFLTYFQNEAQLEKSRLLSDRFSAERPKGSFSTLEIQRTEQGDSAMYLCASSGGTGSFYEQYFGPGTRLTVT.